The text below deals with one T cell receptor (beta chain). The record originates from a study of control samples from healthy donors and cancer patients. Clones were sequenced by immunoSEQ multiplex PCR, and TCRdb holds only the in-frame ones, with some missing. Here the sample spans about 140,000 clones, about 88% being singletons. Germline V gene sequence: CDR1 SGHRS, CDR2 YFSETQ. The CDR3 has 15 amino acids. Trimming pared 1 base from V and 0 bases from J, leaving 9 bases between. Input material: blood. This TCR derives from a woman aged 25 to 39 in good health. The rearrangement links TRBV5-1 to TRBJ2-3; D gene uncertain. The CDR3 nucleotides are TGCGCCAGCAGCTTGACTACCTCTAGCACAGATACGCAGTATTTT. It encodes CASSLTTSSTDTQYF.